The 30 T cell receptor beta chains reported below all come from one sample, sequenced in a study of OX40 agonist ivuxolimab in advanced cancers. The protocol was immunoSEQ multiplex PCR, while the TCRdb copy is restricted to in-frame clones and leaves out a portion. The data show about 77,000 clones, around nine tenths seen once. The material sequenced was CD4+ or CD8+ T cells sorted from blood, taken in a trial of the OX40 agonist ivuxolimab. Receptors were obtained from an adult with an advanced solid tumor such as melanoma, head and neck, liver or kidney cancer.

V gene TRBV18 combines with J gene TRBJ2-3; perhaps TRBD1 as D (6 bases). V dropped 6 bases and J dropped 4 bases, with 20 bases sitting between them. CDR3 length: 16 residues. From germline, CDR1 is KGHSH and CDR2 LQKENI. This CDR3 reads CASSANRAALSDTQYF. The CDR3 nucleotides are TGTGCCAGCTCGGCTAACAGGGCCGCATTGTCAGATACGCAGTATTTT. The full variable domain, completed using reference TRBV18 and TRBJ2-3, is NAGVMQNPRHLVRRRGQEARLRCSPMKGHSHVYWYRQLPEEGLKFMVYLQKENIIDESGMPKERFSAEFPKEGPSILRIQQVVRGDSAAYFCASSANRAALSDTQYFGPGTRLTVL.

V and J are TRBV30 and TRBJ1-6; D remains ambiguous. Trimming pared 0 bases from V and 11 bases from J, leaving 5 bases between. Germline CDR1 and CDR2: GTSNPN and SVGIG (reference sequence). This CDR3 comprises 11 residues. DNA for the CDR3: TGTGCCTGGAGTGTACAGACACCCCTCCACTTT. This encodes CAWSVQTPLHF.

This clone was found a few times. The V call is TRBV14, the J call TRBJ2-2; 11 bases agree with TRBD2. The V segment lost 4 bases and the J segment 5 bases; nucleotides outside the gene matches: 3. Germline assignment: CDR1 SGHDN and CDR2 FVKESK. CDR3 length equals 15 residues. CDR3 bases: TGTGCCAGCAGCCCGACTAGCGGGGCTACCGGGGAGCTGTTTTTT. Encoded protein: CASSPTSGATGELFF.

The CDR3 loop is CASSIVPNGERGPGVGYEQYF. The DNA of the CDR3 is TGTGCCAGTAGTATAGTTCCAAATGGGGAGCGGGGTCCTGGGGTGGGCTACGAGCAGTACTTC. The chain combines TRBV19 with TRBJ2-7; 7 bases map to TRBD2. This CDR3 has 21 residues. V dropped 1 base and J dropped 3; count of bases not matched to a gene: 24. The V gene's germline CDR1 is LNHDA and CDR2 SQIVND (reference sequence).

The rearrangement joins TRBV18 to TRBJ2-7; 11 positions agree with TRBD1. CDR1 is KGHSH and CDR2 is LQKENI in the germline V gene. V lost 1 base to trimming and J lost 2 bases; unmatched junction nucleotides: 4. The CDR3 consists of 16 residues. The CDR3 here is CASSPLGTGGTYEQYF. CDR3 DNA sequence: TGTGCCAGCTCACCACTAGGGACAGGGGGGACCTACGAGCAGTACTTC.

V usage is TRBV5-1 and J usage is TRBJ2-3; a possible D gene is TRBD2 (5 bases). CDR1 is SGHRS and CDR2 is YFSETQ in the germline V gene. This CDR3 comprises 15 residues. Trimming shortened V by 1 base and J by 2 bases, and 11 bases separated the two germline ends. This CDR3 is CASSLQGLDTDTQYF. The CDR3 DNA reads TGCGCCAGCAGCTTGCAAGGACTTGACACAGATACGCAGTATTTT.

This sequence joins TRBV2 and TRBJ2-1; D perhaps matches TRBD2 (5 bases). V lost 11 bases and J lost 2, with 13 bases in between. Per germline, CDR1 SNHLY and CDR2 FYNNEI. The CDR3 is 13 amino acids. The CDR3 spells CAGADTTYNEQFF. As DNA, the CDR3 is TGTGCCGGAGCGGATACGACCTACAATGAGCAGTTCTTC.

The chain is built from TRBV27 and TRBJ2-1; D perhaps matches TRBD1 (6 bases). The CDR3 runs to 15 residues. The V end was cut by 7 bases, the J end by 5 bases, with 18 bases between. Per the germline V gene, CDR1 is MNHEY and CDR2 is SMNVEV (reference sequence). The CDR3 protein is CASTLRRGGNNEQFF. The CDR3 bases are TGTGCCAGCACCCTCCGTAGAGGGGGAAACAATGAGCAGTTCTTC.

V usage is TRBV6-5 and J usage is TRBJ1-3; no clear D. Germline assignment: CDR1 MNHEY and CDR2 SVGAGI. The CDR3 sequence is 13 residues long. V lost 4 bases and J lost 0, with 4 bases in between. The CDR3 DNA reads TGTGCCAGCAGTTTGGTCTCTGGAAACACCATATATTTT. It translates to CASSLVSGNTIYF.

The CDR3 DNA reads TGTGCCAGCAGCCAAGATAGGACAGGGAACACCGGGGAGCTGTTTTTT. Encoded protein: CASSQDRTGNTGELFF. The rearrangement uses TRBV4-2 and TRBJ2-2, with 7 bases fitting TRBD1. This CDR3 is 16 amino acids long. Germline V gene sequence: CDR1 LGHNA, CDR2 YNFKEQ. The trim removed 0 bases at V and 1 base at J, leaving 2 bases unmatched.

This clone was seen once. The chain has TRBV7-8 and TRBJ1-2; 8 positions agree with TRBD1. Germline CDR1 is SGHVS and CDR2 is FQNEAQ. Unmatched junction bases numbered 10, after V lost 2 bases and J lost 8 bases. The length of the CDR3 is 15 residues. The CDR3 sequence: CASSLIGQGALGYTF. DNA of the CDR3: TGTGCCAGCAGCTTAATCGGGCAGGGGGCGTTGGGCTACACCTTC.

This chain connects TRBV6-5 to TRBJ2-7; tentative D call: TRBD2 (5 bases). Germline CDR1 reads MNHEY; CDR2 reads SVGAGI. V gave up 7 bases and J gave up 3 bases, with 13 bases separating them. The CDR3 loop spans 13 amino acids. The CDR3 nucleotides read TGTGCCAGCAAGATAGGTGGAGGCTACGAGCAGTACTTC. Residues: CASKIGGGYEQYF.

V gene TRBV28 combines with J gene TRBJ1-2; D is ambiguous. This CDR3 region has 13 residues. In germline, CDR1 is MDHEN, CDR2 SYDVKM. V gave up 6 bases and J gave up 6 bases, with 14 bases separating them. As DNA, the CDR3 is TGTGCCAGCAGAGAGCCGGGAGTGGATGGCTACACCTTC. Its translation: CASREPGVDGYTF.

The DNA for the CDR3 is TGTGCCAGCAGTGAGCGCGGGTCCTTATCCTACGAGCAGTACTTC. It translates to CASSERGSLSYEQYF. The V and J genes are TRBV2 and TRBJ2-7, with D possibly TRBD2 on 5 matching bases. Trimming pared 3 bases from V and 1 base from J, leaving 13 bases between. Per germline, CDR1 SNHLY and CDR2 FYNNEI. This CDR3 comprises 15 residues.

The gene calls are TRBV7-2 and TRBJ2-1; TRBD2 might be the D (5 bases). CDR3 length equals 15 residues. Germline lookup yields CDR1 SGHTA and CDR2 FQGNSA. V shed 5 bases and J shed 6 bases, with 17 bases lying between them. The CDR3 DNA follows: TGTGCCAGCAGCACCCGAGGGCGGGTGCTCAATGAGCAGTTCTTC. Translating it yields CASSTRGRVLNEQFF.

The chain carries TRBV12-5 and TRBJ2-5; D possibly matches TRBD1 or TRBD2 (5 bases each). Germline V lookup: CDR1 LGHNT, CDR2 FRNRAP. Between the trimmed V and J ends, which lost 3 bases and 7 bases, there was a span of 15 bases. This CDR3 is built from 14 residues. The CDR3: CASGFGDRGGTQYF. CDR3 nucleotides: TGTGCTAGTGGTTTCGGGGACCGGGGCGGGACCCAGTACTTC. Looking up the rest from reference TRBV12-5 and TRBJ2-5 gives the full variable domain: DARVTQTPRHKVTEMGQEVTMRCQPILGHNTVFWYRQTMMQGLELLAYFRNRAPLDDSGMPKDRFSAEMPDATLATLKIQPSEPRDSAVYFCASGFGDRGGTQYFGPGTRLLVL.

This chain connects TRBV5-1 to TRBJ2-1, with D perhaps TRBD2 (5 bases). Trimming removed 3 bases at V and 14 bases at J, with 12 bases between. This CDR3 is 11 amino acids long. Per the germline V gene, CDR1 is SGHRS and CDR2 is YFSETQ. The CDR3 DNA follows: TGCGCCAGCAGCTACTCTGGGAGAGAGTTCTTC. Its protein is CASSYSGREFF.

J is TRBJ1-4 and V is TRBV19, with TRBD1 matching 7 bases. This CDR3 comprises 15 residues. Looked up from germline, CDR1 is LNHDA and CDR2 is SQIVND (reference sequence). V trimming: 0 bases; J trimming: 8 bases; junction bases outside the gene matches: 6. The CDR3 bases are TGTGCCAGTAGTATAGAAGCAGGGGGAAGAGAAAAACTGTTTTTT. This encodes CASSIEAGGREKLFF.

The chain has TRBV19 and TRBJ2-2; D possibly matches TRBD1 or TRBD2 (5 bases each). Deletions cut 6 bases from V and 5 bases from J, with 13 bases between. Per germline, CDR1 LNHDA and CDR2 SQIVND (reference sequence). This CDR3 is 14 amino acids long. CDR3 DNA: TGTGCCAGTAGCTTGGGACCGGGAACCGGGGAGCTGTTTTTT. It translates to CASSLGPGTGELFF. The full variable domain, with the rest looked up from reference TRBV19 and TRBJ2-2, is DGGITQSPKYLFRKEGQNVTLSCEQNLNHDAMYWYRQDPGQGLRLIYYSQIVNDFQKGDIAEGYSVSREKKESFPLTVTSAQKNPTAFYLCASSLGPGTGELFFGEGSRLTVL.

The chain recombines TRBV5-4 with TRBJ2-3, with D perhaps TRBD1 (5 bases). The CDR3 extends over 14 amino acids. CDR1 is SGHNT and CDR2 is YYREEE in the germline V gene (reference sequence). The V end was cut by 1 base, the J end by 3 bases, with 9 bases between. In nucleotides, the CDR3 is TGTGCCAGCAGCTTGAAGGACATTACAGATACGCAGTATTTT. Translating gives CASSLKDITDTQYF. Using reference TRBV5-4 and TRBJ2-3 for the parts outside the CDR3, the full variable domain is ETGVTQSPTHLIKTRGQQVTLRCSSQSGHNTVSWYQQALGQGPQFIFQYYREEENGRGNFPPRFSGLQFPNYSSELNVNALELDDSALYLCASSLKDITDTQYFGPGTRLTVL.

The rearrangement joins TRBV6-5 to TRBJ2-7; the match to TRBD2 covers 14 bases. With 0 bases clipped from V and 7 bases from J, the junction kept 5 bases outside the gene matches. Looked up from germline, CDR1 is MNHEY and CDR2 is SVGAGI. The CDR3 contains 16 residues. Here the CDR3 DNA reads TGTGCCAGCAGTTACTCGGGACTAGCGGGAGTATCAGAGCAGTACTTC. Translation gives CASSYSGLAGVSEQYF.

The rearrangement joins TRBV6-5 to TRBJ1-5; 8 bases fit TRBD1. Germline CDR1 MNHEY, CDR2 SVGAGI. The CDR3 runs 13 residues. The V gene end was trimmed by 6 bases and the J gene end by 5 bases; junction bases not matched to a gene: 3. CDR3 coding DNA: TGTGCCAGCAGCCAGACAGGGGATCAGCCCCAGCATTTT. It yields the protein CASSQTGDQPQHF.

V usage is TRBV2 and J usage is TRBJ1-2, with D possibly matching TRBD1 (5 bases). The CDR3 runs to 13 residues. Germline V CDR1 and CDR2: SNHLY, FYNNEI. Between the trimmed V and J ends, which lost 6 bases and 2 bases, there was a span of 10 bases. This CDR3 reads CASSPRDNYGYTF. The CDR3 DNA reads TGTGCCAGCAGCCCCCGGGACAACTATGGCTACACCTTC.

The rearrangement links TRBV18 to TRBJ1-3; D unresolved. The germline V gene encodes CDR1 KGHSH and CDR2 LQKENI. The CDR3 length is 17 residues. The V gene lost 8 bases and the J gene lost 4 bases, with 24 bases spanning the gap. The CDR3 sequence: CASTPKRGLEKGNTIYF. DNA for the CDR3: TGTGCCAGCACCCCAAAGAGAGGGCTGGAGAAGGGAAACACCATATATTTT.

This clone was recorded once. The V and J genes are TRBV28 and TRBJ1-1; no clear D. This CDR3 spans 12 amino acids. Between the trimmed V and J ends, which lost 2 bases and 5 bases, there was a span of 6 bases. Germline-derived CDR1 and CDR2 are MDHEN and SYDVKM. The CDR3 loop is CASSLRATEAFF. CDR3 coding DNA: TGTGCCAGCAGTTTAAGGGCAACTGAAGCTTTCTTT. Looking up the rest from reference TRBV28 and TRBJ1-1 gives the full variable domain: DVKVTQSSRYLVKRTGEKVFLECVQDMDHENMFWYRQDPGLGLRLIYFSYDVKMKEKGDIPEGYSVSREKKERFSLILESASTNQTSMYLCASSLRATEAFFGQGTRLTVV.

CDR3: CASSPSRTGGWYEQYF. In nucleotides, the CDR3 is TGTGCCAGCAGCCCAAGTAGGACAGGGGGTTGGTACGAGCAGTACTTC. J is TRBJ2-5 and V is TRBV28; 10 nucleotides align to TRBD1. The closer fit of TRBJ2-7 to the DNA end suggests the J call may be wrong. The germline V gene encodes CDR1 MDHEN and CDR2 SYDVKM. The CDR3 runs 16 residues.

This rearrangement joins TRBV28 to TRBJ1-1, with D possibly being TRBD1 (5 bases). V was clipped by 7 bases and J by 2 bases, with 14 bases between them. This CDR3 spans 14 amino acids. CDR1 is MDHEN, CDR2 SYDVKM, per germline. CDR3 DNA sequence: TGTGCCAGCACCCATGGAGGGACCAACACTGAAGCTTTCTTT. Residues: CASTHGGTNTEAFF.

The gene calls are TRBV5-1 and TRBJ2-3; 9 positions agree with TRBD1. The V segment lost 4 bases and the J segment 8 bases; nucleotides outside the gene matches: 8. This CDR3 has 14 amino acids. Germline loops: CDR1 SGHRS, CDR2 YFSETQ. The CDR3 DNA sequence: TGCGCCAGCAGCACCGGGACAGGGTCTCTTACGCAGTATTTT. It translates to CASSTGTGSLTQYF.

This clone was detected once. The chain combines TRBV6-1 with TRBJ1-1; D is unclear. This CDR3 contains 11 residues. From germline, CDR1 is MNHNS and CDR2 SASEGT. This CDR3 reads CAVHGRTEAFF. For the CDR3, the DNA is TGTGCTGTACACGGGCGGACTGAAGCTTTCTTT.

The J gene is TRBJ2-3, the V gene TRBV7-2; 7 bases match TRBD1. V was pared by 6 bases and J by 4 bases, with 4 bases of the junction left unmatched. CDR1 is SGHTA and CDR2 is FQGNSA in the germline V gene. The CDR3 has 13 amino acids. CDR3 region: CASRRTGADTQYF. Written as DNA, the CDR3 is TGTGCCAGCAGACGTACAGGGGCAGATACGCAGTATTTT.